Below are 27 T cell receptor beta chains sequenced from a single sample in a study of CD8 T cells in Susac syndrome. Reverse transcription of roughly 0.5 to 1 ug RNA used random hexamers. Each CDR3 protein gets one entry after TCRdb re-called the immunoSEQ multiplex PCR reads with MiXCR. The sample yields about 150,000 distinct CDR3 sequences, approximately 94% seen once. The sequencing sample was made of CD8+ T cells from PBMCs. The receptors were sampled from a human donor with multiple sclerosis.

The chain is built from TRBV7-6 and TRBJ2-1; 7 bases are shared with TRBD1. V dropped 7 bases and J dropped 2; count of bases not matched to a gene: 5. The CDR3 is made up of 14 amino acids. Germline CDR1 and CDR2: SGHVS and FNYEAQ. CDR3: CASTQGGAYNEQFF. In nucleotides, the CDR3 is TGTGCCAGCACCCAAGGGGGCGCCTACAATGAGCAGTTCTTC.

The gene calls are TRBV9 and TRBJ1-2, with unresolved D. Germline V gene sequence: CDR1 SGDLS, CDR2 YYNGEE. CDR3 length: 12 amino acids. The V end was cut by 3 bases, the J end by 8 bases, with 11 bases between. CDR3 coding DNA: TGTGCCAGCAGCGGCGTCCCGGGGGGCTACACCTTC. It is translated as CASSGVPGGYTF.

The chain couples TRBV13 to TRBJ1-3; D remains ambiguous. Germline-derived CDR1 and CDR2 are PRHDT and FYEKMQ (reference sequence). CDR3 length equals 11 residues. The ends were cut back, 2 bases at V and 9 bases at J, with 5 bases in the middle. DNA of the CDR3: TGTGCCAGCAGCTTACGTGGCACCATATATTTT. This gives the protein CASSLRGTIYF.

This sequence joins TRBV19 and TRBJ2-1, with D perhaps matching TRBD2 (7 bases). Per germline, CDR1 LNHDA and CDR2 SQIVND (reference sequence). Between the trimmed V and J ends, which lost 8 bases and 5 bases, there was a span of 19 bases. The CDR3 is 15 amino acids. CDR3 coding DNA: TGTGCCAGTGCCCCTGTCGGGGGGCCCCACAATGAGCAGTTCTTC. This sequence encodes CASAPVGGPHNEQFF. Full variable domain (remainder filled in from reference TRBV19 and TRBJ2-1): DGGITQSPKYLFRKEGQNVTLSCEQNLNHDAMYWYRQDPGQGLRLIYYSQIVNDFQKGDIAEGYSVSREKKESFPLTVTSAQKNPTAFYLCASAPVGGPHNEQFFGPGTRLTVL.

This rearrangement joins TRBV29-1 to TRBJ1-1; D not resolved. The ends were cut back, 0 bases at V and 4 bases at J, with 9 bases in the middle. This CDR3 spans 13 amino acids. Germline V gene data show CDR1 as SQVTM and CDR2 as ANQGSEA. Here the CDR3 DNA reads TGCAGCGTTGAAGACTCGACCGCCACTGAAGCTTTCTTT. It specifies CSVEDSTATEAFF.

This chain joins TRBV6-5 and TRBJ2-7, with D unclear. Germline CDR1 and CDR2: MNHEY and SVGAGI. V lost 0 bases and J 6 bases, leaving 9 bases between the germline ends. This CDR3 has 13 amino acids. In DNA, the CDR3 is TGTGCCAGCAGTTACTCGAAGGCTGGCGAGCAGTACTTC. Its translation is CASSYSKAGEQYF.

The chain carries TRBV27 and TRBJ2-1, with 7 bases identical to TRBD1. CDR3 size: 12 residues. Germline V lookup: CDR1 MNHEY, CDR2 SMNVEV (reference sequence). Trimming cost V 8 bases and J 7 bases; bases outside gene matches: 5. In DNA form, the CDR3 reads TGTGCCAGCGGACAACAGGGGAATGAGCAGTTCTTC. Its translation is CASGQQGNEQFF.

The chain recombines TRBV29-1 with TRBJ2-7; D gene uncertain. V lost 2 bases, J lost 2 bases, and 7 bases lay in between. This CDR3 spans 12 amino acids. Per germline, CDR1 SQVTM and CDR2 ANQGSEA. CDR3 DNA: TGCAGCGTTGAAATCGCGGCCTACGAGCAGTACTTC. Translated, it gives CSVEIAAYEQYF.

This chain connects TRBV27 to TRBJ1-1; D not certain. CDR3 length: 15 residues. Germline assignment: CDR1 MNHEY and CDR2 SMNVEV (reference sequence). V shed 5 bases and J shed 6 bases, with 19 bases lying between them. The CDR3 sequence: CASSPFLGAGAEAFF. CDR3 nucleotide sequence: TGTGCCAGCAGTCCCTTCTTAGGCGCGGGAGCTGAAGCTTTCTTT.

The chain joins TRBV2 to TRBJ1-1, with D uncertain. There are 10 residues in the CDR3. Germline V gives CDR1 SNHLY, CDR2 FYNNEI. V was shortened by 6 bases and J by 11 bases, with 10 bases between the two germline ends. The CDR3 is CASRGLGAFF. The CDR3 DNA is TGTGCCAGCAGGGGGTTGGGGGCTTTCTTT. The variable domain in full, with the rest retrieved from reference TRBV2 and TRBJ1-1, is EPEVTQTPSHQVTQMGQEVILRCVPISNHLYFYWYRQILGQKVEFLVSFYNNEISEKSEIFDDQFSVERPDGSNFTLKIRSTKLEDSAMYFCASRGLGAFFGQGTRLTVV.

V usage is TRBV14 and J usage is TRBJ1-1, with D maybe TRBD1 (5 bases). The CDR3 runs to 19 residues. Germline assignment: CDR1 SGHDN and CDR2 FVKESK. Trimming removed 3 bases at V and 1 base at J, with 24 bases between. Here the CDR3 DNA reads TGTGCCAGCAGCCATGGACGTGAGTGGACATCGCTACGGAACACTGAAGCTTTCTTT. It codes for CASSHGREWTSLRNTEAFF.

The V call is TRBV3-1, the J call TRBJ2-7; possible D gene TRBD1, 5 bases. Deletions cut 0 bases from V and 5 bases from J, with 11 bases between. The length of the CDR3 is 14 residues. CDR1 is LGHDT and CDR2 is YNNKEL in the germline V gene (reference sequence). CDR3 DNA sequence: TGTGCCAGCAGCCAAGATATCAGGGAAAACGAGCAGTACTTC. Translated: CASSQDIRENEQYF.

The genes are TRBV29-1 and TRBJ1-1; D is uncertain. V was cut by 7 bases and J by 0 bases, with 15 bases left in between. CDR3 length: 14 amino acids. Germline CDR1 is SQVTM and CDR2 is ANQGSEA. The CDR3 DNA reads as TGCAGCGCCACCGTACGGGGTTTGAACACTGAAGCTTTCTTT. Amino acids: CSATVRGLNTEAFF.

The J gene is TRBJ1-5, the V gene TRBV9; TRBD1 is a possible D gene (6 bases). This CDR3 has 13 residues. Germline values: CDR1 SGDLS, CDR2 YYNGEE. V lost 5 bases and J lost 4, with 10 bases in between. This CDR3 reads CASSATGNQPQHF. The CDR3 region has the DNA TGTGCCAGCAGTGCTACAGGGAATCAGCCCCAGCATTTT.

The V call is TRBV5-1, the J call TRBJ1-2; no firm D call. Trimming took off 5 bases at V and 3 bases at J, with 11 bases between the two ends. The germline V gene has CDR1 SGHRS and CDR2 YFSETQ. The CDR3 has 13 residues. For the CDR3, the DNA is TGCGCCAGCAGTCGGCGCAGGCACTATGGCTACACCTTC. Its protein is CASSRRRHYGYTF.

V usage is TRBV15 and J usage is TRBJ2-7; D not certain. CDR1 is LNHNV and CDR2 is YYDKDF in the germline V gene (reference sequence). V lost 0 bases, J lost 0 bases, and 12 bases lay in between. The CDR3 spans 16 residues. The CDR3 region has the DNA TGTGCCACCAGCAGAGAGGAACGTTCAAGCTCCTACGAGCAGTACTTC. Translation gives CATSREERSSSYEQYF. The full variable domain, completed using reference TRBV15 and TRBJ2-7, is DAMVIQNPRYQVTQFGKPVTLSCSQTLNHNVMYWYQQKSSQAPKLLFHYYDKDFNNEADTPDNFQSRRPNTSFCFLDIRSPGLGDTAMYLCATSREERSSSYEQYFGPGTRLTVT.

J is TRBJ2-3 and V is TRBV7-9; 7 bases map to TRBD1. Trimming at V came to 5 bases and at J to 0 bases, leaving 11 bases not matched to a gene. The CDR3 sequence is 17 residues long. The germline V gene has CDR1 SEHNR and CDR2 FQNEAQ (reference sequence). CDR3 amino acids: CASSPPPGQRSTDTQYF. In nucleotides, the CDR3 is TGTGCCAGCAGCCCGCCCCCGGGACAGAGGAGCACAGATACGCAGTATTTT.

V is TRBV20-1 and J is TRBJ2-7; 9 bases map to TRBD1. The V gene's germline CDR1 is DFQATT and CDR2 SNEGSKA (reference sequence). The CDR3 extends over 14 amino acids. J was trimmed by 4 bases and V by 4 bases; bases with no gene match: 8. CDR3 sequence: CSAKGQGRTYEQYF. The CDR3 DNA reads as TGCAGTGCTAAGGGACAGGGTCGTACTTACGAGCAGTACTTC.

This clonotype has more than one count but fewer than ten. This sequence joins TRBV5-6 and TRBJ2-5; weak D call: TRBD2 (7 bases). V lost 5 bases, J lost 5 bases, and 16 bases lay in between. CDR1 SGHDT and CDR2 YYEEEE come from the germline V gene. CDR3 size: 14 residues. This chain's CDR3 is CASSLGGAQETQYF. DNA for the CDR3: TGTGCCAGCAGTCTGGGGGGGGCGCAGGAGACCCAGTACTTC.

This clonotype was observed a single time. The V gene is TRBV20-1, the J gene TRBJ1-4, with 7 nucleotides matching TRBD1. The length of the CDR3 is 12 residues. CDR1 and CDR2 from the germline V gene are DFQATT and SNEGSKA (reference sequence). The ends lost 0 bases at V and 11 bases at J; junction bases unmatched: 3. The CDR3 region has the DNA TGCAGTGCTAGAGAGACAGGGCGGAAACTGTTTTTT. Translation gives CSARETGRKLFF.

The chain couples TRBV9 to TRBJ1-1; no clear D gene. This CDR3 comprises 14 residues. V was shortened by 3 bases and J by 0 bases, with 9 bases between the two germline ends. Germline V gene data show CDR1 as SGDLS and CDR2 as YYNGEE. The CDR3 sequence: CASSAGSMNTEAFF. The CDR3 DNA follows: TGTGCCAGCAGCGCCGGGTCGATGAACACTGAAGCTTTCTTT.

This chain links TRBV3-1 with TRBJ1-1, with D uncertain. With 0 bases removed from V and 2 bases from J, the gap between germline ends came to 13 bases. Germline CDR1 LGHDT, CDR2 YNNKEL (reference sequence). This CDR3 region has 16 residues. The CDR3 region has the DNA TGTGCCAGCAGCCAAGATTACCTCTGGACCAACACTGAAGCTTTCTTT. Its translation: CASSQDYLWTNTEAFF.

This chain connects TRBV30 to TRBJ2-1; TRBD2 might be the D (6 bases). Germline V gene sequence: CDR1 GTSNPN, CDR2 SVGIG (reference sequence). CDR3 size: 13 residues. V lost 0 bases and J lost 9, with 12 bases in between. The CDR3 bases are TGTGCCTGGAGTGTTGGAGGGTTCGGTGAGCAGTTCTTC. It codes for CAWSVGGFGEQFF.

CDR3 residues: CATMNRGINYGYTF. The CDR3 DNA is TGTGCCACTATGAACAGGGGCATCAACTATGGCTACACCTTC. The V gene is TRBV19, the J gene TRBJ1-2; TRBD1 matches at 7 bases. Germline loops: CDR1 LNHDA, CDR2 SQIVND (reference sequence). This CDR3 has 14 residues. V shed 10 bases and J 2 bases; nucleotides not matched to a gene: 10.

V is TRBV24-1 and J is TRBJ2-4; D uncertain. CDR3 length: 13 amino acids. The germline V gene encodes CDR1 KGHDR and CDR2 SFDVKD. The V end lost 3 bases, the J end lost 11 bases, and 13 bases lay between the germline ends. The DNA for the CDR3 is TGTGCCACCAGTGATCGGCTAGGGAACGTTCAGTACTTC. As protein: CATSDRLGNVQYF.

The rearrangement links TRBV10-3 to TRBJ2-3; 11 bases align to TRBD1. The CDR3 loop spans 17 amino acids. Trimming cost V 3 bases and J 1 base; bases outside gene matches: 6. The germline V gene encodes CDR1 ENHRY and CDR2 SYGVKD. The CDR3 region has the DNA TGTGCCATCAGTGAATCGGGACAGGGGGGGCGCACAGATACGCAGTATTTT. Its translation is CAISESGQGGRTDTQYF.

The V and J genes are TRBV9 and TRBJ2-7, with TRBD2 identical over 9 bases. Germline CDR1 reads SGDLS; CDR2 reads YYNGEE. Trimming cost V 4 bases and J 5 bases; bases outside gene matches: 7. The CDR3 has 14 residues. In DNA, the CDR3 is TGTGCCAGCAGCCCTAGCGGGGAGTTTCACGAGCAGTACTTC. The encoded protein is CASSPSGEFHEQYF. The full variable domain, its missing parts supplied by reference TRBV9 and TRBJ2-7, is DSGVTQTPKHLITATGQRVTLRCSPRSGDLSVYWYQQSLDQGLQFLIQYYNGEERAKGNILERFSAQQFPDLHSELNLSSLELGDSALYFCASSPSGEFHEQYFGPGTRLTVT.